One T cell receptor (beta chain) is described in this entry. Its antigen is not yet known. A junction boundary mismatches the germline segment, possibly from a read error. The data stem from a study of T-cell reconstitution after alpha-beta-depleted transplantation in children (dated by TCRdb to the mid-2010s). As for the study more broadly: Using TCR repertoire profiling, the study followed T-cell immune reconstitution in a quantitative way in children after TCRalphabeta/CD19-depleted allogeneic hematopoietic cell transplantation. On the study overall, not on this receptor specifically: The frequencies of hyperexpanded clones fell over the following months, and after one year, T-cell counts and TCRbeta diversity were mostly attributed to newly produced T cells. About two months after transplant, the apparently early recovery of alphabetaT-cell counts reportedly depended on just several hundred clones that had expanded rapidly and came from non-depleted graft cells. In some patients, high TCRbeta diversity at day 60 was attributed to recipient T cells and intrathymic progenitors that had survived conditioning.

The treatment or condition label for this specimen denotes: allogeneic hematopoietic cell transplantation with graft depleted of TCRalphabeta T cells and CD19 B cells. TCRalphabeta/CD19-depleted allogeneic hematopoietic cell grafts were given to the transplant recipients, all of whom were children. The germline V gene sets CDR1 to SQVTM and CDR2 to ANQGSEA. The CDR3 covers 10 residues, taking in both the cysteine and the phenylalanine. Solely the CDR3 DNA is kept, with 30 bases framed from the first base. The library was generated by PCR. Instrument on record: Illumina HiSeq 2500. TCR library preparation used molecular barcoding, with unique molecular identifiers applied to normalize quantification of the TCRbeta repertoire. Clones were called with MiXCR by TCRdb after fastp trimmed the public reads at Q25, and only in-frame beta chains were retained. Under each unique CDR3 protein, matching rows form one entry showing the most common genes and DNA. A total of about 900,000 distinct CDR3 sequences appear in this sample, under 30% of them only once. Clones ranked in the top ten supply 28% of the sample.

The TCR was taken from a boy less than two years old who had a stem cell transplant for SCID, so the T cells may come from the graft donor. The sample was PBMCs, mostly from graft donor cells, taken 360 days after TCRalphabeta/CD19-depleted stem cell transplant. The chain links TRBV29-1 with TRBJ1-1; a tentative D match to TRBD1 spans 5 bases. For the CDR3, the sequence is CGGENTEAFF. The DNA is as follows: TGTGGGGGTGAGAACACTGAAGCTTTCTTT.